In this sample, the clone carrying this T cell receptor (beta chain) turned up a few times. Its target is unknown. The data were obtained in a study of vaccination and CD4 T cells after COVID-19. The treatment is: roughly nine-day PBMC culture with coronavirus spike peptide pools or control peptides (ViraFEST assay). The collection of CD4+ T cells from the unexposed donor took place before the COVID-19 pandemic (2011-2018). Oncomine TCR Beta short-read sequencing was applied to DNA from cultured CD4+ T cells. Genomic DNA from cultured CD4+ T cells was extracted. TCRdb re-derived calls from the PCR reads in MiXCR, one entry per CDR3 protein. The repertoire has about 10,000 distinct CDR3 sequences, 30% to 35% of them found once; the top ten carry around 25%. V lost 4 bases and J 0 bases, leaving 16 bases between the germline ends. The CDR3 length is 17 residues. Looked up from germline, CDR1 is MNHNS and CDR2 is SASEGT.

The sample consisted of CD4+ T cells from blood, cultured in vitro. The receptor was isolated from a human donor in good health. The rearrangement links TRBV6-1 to TRBJ1-5; unclear D gene. The CDR3 reads CASSALWTEVSNQPQHF. The DNA for the CDR3 is TGTGCCAGCAGTGCCCTCTGGACGGAGGTTAGCAATCAGCCCCAGCATTTT.